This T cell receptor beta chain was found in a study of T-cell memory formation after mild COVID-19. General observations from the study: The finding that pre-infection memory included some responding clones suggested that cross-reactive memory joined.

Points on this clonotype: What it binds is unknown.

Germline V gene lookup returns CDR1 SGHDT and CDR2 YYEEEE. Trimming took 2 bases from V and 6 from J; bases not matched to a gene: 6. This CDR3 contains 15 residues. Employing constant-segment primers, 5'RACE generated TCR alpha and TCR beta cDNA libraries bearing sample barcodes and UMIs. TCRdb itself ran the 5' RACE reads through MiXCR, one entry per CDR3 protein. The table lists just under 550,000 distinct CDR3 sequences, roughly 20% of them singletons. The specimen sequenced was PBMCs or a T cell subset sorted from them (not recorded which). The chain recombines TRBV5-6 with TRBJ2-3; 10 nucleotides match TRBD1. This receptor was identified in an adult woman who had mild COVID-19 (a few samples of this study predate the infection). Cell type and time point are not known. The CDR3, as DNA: TGTGCCAGCAGCTTCGGGACAGGGGCGGTGGATACGCAGTATTTT. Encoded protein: CASSFGTGAVDTQYF.